Listed below are T cell receptor beta chains from one sample, sequenced in a study of a mutant IDH1 vaccine in newly diagnosed glioma. Sequenced by immunoSEQ multiplex PCR; TCRdb stores in-frame clones only, minus some. The table has 70,000 or so clones, 80% to 90% seen once. The material sequenced was peripheral blood mononuclear cells (PBMCs), taken from a glioma patient treated with radiotherapy, temozolomide or both. The source of these receptors is a woman between 18 and 30 years old with glioma. Some clones in this sample may be carry-over from other donors' samples. CDR3s include the opening cysteine and the closing phenylalanine or tryptophan. A D gene is named only where the DNA matches it firmly. Not every row has a clone size; where given, it reads once, few, many or a size class.

J,size,V,D,DNA,CDR3
TRBJ2-7,-,TRBV7-2,TRBD1,TGTGCCAGCAGCGCGCGGACAGGTCCCTACGAGCAGTACTTC,CASSARTGPYEQYF
TRBJ1-1,-,TRBV19,-,TGTGCCAGTAGTACCGCAGGGAACACTGAAGCTTTCTTT,CASSTAGNTEAFF
TRBJ1-2,-,TRBV5-4,TRBD1,TGTGCCAGCAGCTTACAGGGGGCGGGTGGCTACACCTTC,CASSLQGAGGYTF
TRBJ1-5,-,TRBV19,TRBD1,TGTGCCAGTAGTATTAGGACAGGGGAAGCCCAGCATTTT,CASSIRTGEAQHF
TRBJ2-2,-,TRBV12-5,-,TGTGCTAGTGACCCTGGGACATTGGGCACCGGGGAGCTGTTTTTT,CASDPGTLGTGELFF
TRBJ2-1,-,TRBV9,TRBD2,TGTGCCAGCAGCGTAGTGGCGGGAGGCCAATACAATGAGCAGTTCTTC,CASSVVAGGQYNEQFF
TRBJ2-3,-,TRBV6-5,TRBD2,TGTGCCAGCAGTCCTGGACTAGTTGTCACAGATACGCAGTATTTT,CASSPGLVVTDTQYF
TRBJ1-6,-,TRBV25-1,-,TGTGCCAGCAGTCCCACAGGGATCGATTCACCCCTCCACTTT,CASSPTGIDSPLHF
TRBJ1-4,-,TRBV18,-,TGTGCCAGCTCAAACAGGTTGAACCGCGGCTACGAAAAACTGTTTTTT,CASSNRLNRGYEKLFF
TRBJ1-1,-,TRBV29-1,-,TGCAGCGTTGAGACGTCCCGGGCCATGAACACTGAAGCTTTCTTT,CSVETSRAMNTEAFF
TRBJ1-4,-,TRBV2,TRBD1,TGTGCCAGCAGGAAGGGGACAGGGGGTCTTGCTAATGAAAAACTGTTTTTT,CASRKGTGGLANEKLFF
TRBJ2-5,-,TRBV5-1,-,TGCGCCAGCAGCCCATCCCTAGCTTTGGAGACCCAGTACTTC,CASSPSLALETQYF
TRBJ2-3,once,TRBV7-2,TRBD2,TGTGCCAGCAGCCAGAGGACTAGCGGGGCAGATACGCAGTATTTT,CASSQRTSGADTQYF
TRBJ1-1,few,TRBV7-9,-,TGTGCCAGCAGCTTAACCCCTTACCCTGAAGCTTTCTTT,CASSLTPYPEAFF
TRBJ2-2,once,TRBV29-1,TRBD2,TGCAGCGTTGAAGATCCCCGGACTAGCGGGAGTAGGAGGGAGCTGTTTTTT,CSVEDPRTSGSRRELFF
TRBJ2-1,-,TRBV7-2,-,TGTGCCAGCAGCTCGTACAGCTCCTACAATGAGCAGTTCTTC,CASSSYSSYNEQFF
TRBJ1-6,-,TRBV5-8,-,TGTGCCAGCAGCCCCGAGGCCAGGGTTAATTCACCCCTCCACTTT,CASSPEARVNSPLHF
TRBJ1-2,-,TRBV9,TRBD1,TGTGCCAGCAGCGCTAGGGGGACAGGGGGCTTTGGCTACACCTTC,CASSARGTGGFGYTF
TRBJ1-4,-,TRBV2,TRBD1,TGTGCCAGCAGTACCGGGACAGGGATCGCAACTAATGAAAAACTGTTTTTT,CASSTGTGIATNEKLFF
TRBJ1-2,-,TRBV7-8,-,TGTGCCAGCAGCCCAAAAGCGGGAGGATATGGCTACACCTTC,CASSPKAGGYGYTF
TRBJ2-6,-,TRBV5-6,-,TGTGCCAGCAACCCAGTCTCTCCCTTCTCTGGGGCCAACGTCCTGACTTTC,CASNPVSPFSGANVLTF
TRBJ1-2,-,TRBV7-9,-,TGTGCCAGCAGCTTAGCGCCCGGGGATGGCTACACCTTC,CASSLAPGDGYTF
TRBJ2-5,once,TRBV29-1,-,TGCAGCGTTGAACAAAGGTGGGGGGCGAGGCGCCAAGAGACCCAGTACTTC,CSVEQRWGARRQETQYF
TRBJ2-7,-,TRBV30,-,TGTGCCTGGCGAACTAGCCTGACCTACGAGCAGTACTTC,CAWRTSLTYEQYF
TRBJ1-1,-,TRBV4-3,-,TGCGCCAGCCGAACTTCCGGGAACACTGAAGCTTTCTTT,CASRTSGNTEAFF
TRBJ1-1,-,TRBV6-4,TRBD1,TGTGCCAGCAGCGTAGACAGGGATAGGCGCACTGAAGCTTTCTTT,CASSVDRDRRTEAFF
TRBJ1-2,-,TRBV5-1,TRBD1,TGCGCCAGCAGCGCCGGACAGGGGGCAGGCTGGGGCTACACCTTC,CASSAGQGAGWGYTF
TRBJ1-2,-,TRBV27,TRBD1,TGTGCCAGCAGGCCTCGACAGGGAGCCCCTTATGGCTACACCTTC,CASRPRQGAPYGYTF
TRBJ2-2,-,TRBV6-5,TRBD1,TGTGCCAGCAACCCAGGGGGACGGGTCACCGGGGAGCTGTTTTTT,CASNPGGRVTGELFF
TRBJ1-3,once,TRBV5-6,-,TGTGCCAGCAGCGCAGGGTTGGTAAACACCATATATTTT,CASSAGLVNTIYF
TRBJ2-7,-,TRBV27,-,TGTGCCAGCAGCGACCGGCCTATTAGTTACGAGCAGTACTTC,CASSDRPISYEQYF
TRBJ1-2,-,TRBV9,-,TGTGCCAGCAGCGTAGATGGAGGGGATAACTATGGCTACACCTTC,CASSVDGGDNYGYTF
TRBJ1-6,-,TRBV6-1,-,TGTGCCAGCAGTGAAGCGAAGGATTCACCCCTCCACTTT,CASSEAKDSPLHF
TRBJ1-2,-,TRBV9,TRBD1,TGTGCCAGCAGCGTAGATAGGAGACAGGGGAATGGCTACACCTTC,CASSVDRRQGNGYTF
TRBJ1-4,-,TRBV7-9,-,TGTGCCAGCAGCTTACTCCGGAATTTGGAAGAAAAACTGTTTTTT,CASSLLRNLEEKLFF
TRBJ1-4,-,TRBV30,-,TGTGCCTGGAGTGACCAGGGAGTCGGAAAACTGTTTTTT,CAWSDQGVGKLFF
TRBJ1-2,-,TRBV5-8,-,TGTGCCAGCAGCCTAATAGCTAACTATGGCTACACCTTC,CASSLIANYGYTF
TRBJ2-3,-,TRBV29-1,-,TGCAGCGCTTCAGGGAGCGCCACAGATACGCAGTATTTT,CSASGSATDTQYF
TRBJ2-2,-,TRBV6-5,-,TGTGCCAGCAGTGGGGGGTTCACCGGGGAGCTGTTTTTT,CASSGGFTGELFF
TRBJ2-6,-,TRBV6-5,-,TGTGCCAGCTGGGGCGGACCTGGGGCCAACGTCCTGACTTTC,CASWGGPGANVLTF
TRBJ2-5,-,TRBV11-3,TRBD2,TGTGCCAGCAGCCGGACTAGCGGGAGGCGGGAGACCCAGTACTTC,CASSRTSGRRETQYF
TRBJ1-4,-,TRBV6-1,-,TGTGCCAGCAGTGAAAGGGGGAGGGAAAAACTGTTTTTT,CASSERGREKLFF
TRBJ2-7,once,TRBV9,-,TGTGCCAGCAGCGTAGGGGACGGGGTTGGAGAGCAGTACTTC,CASSVGDGVGEQYF
TRBJ2-7,-,TRBV9,TRBD2,TGTGCCAGCAGCGTAGGGGTTAGCGGGGGGGCCTGGCAGTACTTC,CASSVGVSGGAWQYF
TRBJ2-5,-,TRBV6-6,-,TGTGCCAGCACGAATTTGGATGCTGGCCAAGAGACCCAGTACTTC,CASTNLDAGQETQYF
TRBJ2-6,-,TRBV21-1,-,TGTGCCAGCAGCAAAGAGGGGCCACGGACCGGGGCCAACGTCCTGACTTTC,CASSKEGPRTGANVLTF
TRBJ1-5,few,TRBV5-6,-,TGTGCCAGCAGTGAGGGGGGAAATCAGCCCCAGCATTTT,CASSEGGNQPQHF
TRBJ1-2,-,TRBV6-6,-,TGTGCCAGCCAAGTAGCCGACAACTATGGCTACACCTTC,CASQVADNYGYTF
TRBJ1-5,-,TRBV15,TRBD1,TGTGCCACCAGCGGGAAGGAGGGGGCTTTCAGCAATCAGCCCCAGCATTTT,CATSGKEGAFSNQPQHF
TRBJ2-7,-,TRBV6-1,TRBD1,TGTGCCAGCAAAAGGACAGGCTACGAGCAGTACTTC,CASKRTGYEQYF
TRBJ2-3,-,TRBV7-2,-,TGTGCCAGCAGCCCTCTCGGGGTGCCTAGCACAGATACGCAGTATTTT,CASSPLGVPSTDTQYF
TRBJ1-4,-,TRBV5-1,TRBD1,TGCGCCAGCAGTCTTACCGGGACAGGGTATAATGAAAAACTGTTTTTT,CASSLTGTGYNEKLFF
TRBJ2-1,-,TRBV29-1,-,TGCAGCGTTGACCGGGACTTATCCTACAATGAGCAGTTCTTC,CSVDRDLSYNEQFF
TRBJ1-2,few,TRBV19,-,TGTGCCAGTAGTATGATTTTAACCGATGGCTACACCTTC,CASSMILTDGYTF
TRBJ2-5,-,TRBV9,TRBD2,TGTGCCAGCAGCGCCGGACTAGCGGGACAAGAGACCCAGTACTTC,CASSAGLAGQETQYF
TRBJ2-7,-,TRBV4-1,TRBD1,TGCGCCAGCAGCCAAGTCGACAGGGATGCAGGCGAGCAGTACTTC,CASSQVDRDAGEQYF
TRBJ2-5,-,TRBV7-6,-,TGTGCCAGCAGCTCCCTGGGCGAGACCCAGTACTTC,CASSSLGETQYF
TRBJ1-5,-,TRBV4-3,-,TGCGCCAGCAGCCAAGCCTGGACAGTTAGCAATCAGCCCCAGCATTTT,CASSQAWTVSNQPQHF
TRBJ1-1,-,TRBV30,-,TGTGCCTGGAGCGGACAGTTTGAAGCTTTCTTT,CAWSGQFEAFF